The 14 T cell receptor beta chains reported below all come from one sample, sequenced in a study of neurological immune-mediated disorders. TCRdb redid the calling of the 5' RACE reads with MiXCR, one entry per CDR3 protein. The sample includes 120,000 or so distinct CDR3 sequences, about 3.2% of them seen just once. Sequenced material: PBMCs. All receptors come from a woman aged 30 to 39 with multiple sclerosis.

This clonotype was counted at least ten times. The chain combines TRBV10-3 with TRBJ2-2; 9 bases line up with TRBD1. The germline V gene has CDR1 ENHRY and CDR2 SYGVKD. V trimming: 3 bases; J trimming: 5 bases; junction bases outside the gene matches: 1. The CDR3 has 14 residues. CDR3 coding DNA: TGTGCCATCAGTGAAGGACAGGGGACCGGGGAGCTGTTTTTT. Translated: CAISEGQGTGELFF.

This clonotype was recorded many times. V and J are TRBV19 and TRBJ1-2; tentatively, D is TRBD1 (5 bases). The CDR3 sequence is 13 residues long. CDR1 is LNHDA and CDR2 is SQIVND in the germline V gene (reference sequence). The ends were cut back, 3 bases at V and 5 bases at J, with 10 bases in the middle. For the CDR3, the DNA is TGTGCCAGTAGTATGGGCGGGGGATATGGCTACACCTTC. As protein: CASSMGGGYGYTF. The full variable domain, completed using reference TRBV19 and TRBJ1-2, is DGGITQSPKYLFRKEGQNVTLSCEQNLNHDAMYWYRQDPGQGLRLIYYSQIVNDFQKGDIAEGYSVSREKKESFPLTVTSAQKNPTAFYLCASSMGGGYGYTFGSGTRLTVV.

This clonotype was counted at least ten times. The DNA is omitted, as the CDR3 cannot be located on it reliably, and the CDR3 follows TCRdb's listing. The gene calls are TRBV12-3 or TRBV12-4 and TRBJ1-1. The CDR3 totals 15 residues, both ends included. The CDR3: CASSLGMGPTVEAFF.

This clonotype has a handful of counts. The V gene is TRBV27, the J gene TRBJ1-5; D is uncertain. This CDR3 is built from 13 residues. V was clipped by 0 bases and J by 7 bases, with 7 bases between them. Germline CDR1 and CDR2: MNHEY and SMNVEV (reference sequence). The CDR3 is CASSLSNRQPQHF. The CDR3 DNA is TGTGCCAGCAGTTTATCGAATCGGCAGCCCCAGCATTTT.

This clonotype was observed many times. The chain uses TRBV20-1 and TRBJ1-5, with 9 bases fitting TRBD1. The CDR3 is 16 amino acids. Unmatched junction bases numbered 8, after V lost 2 bases and J lost 3 bases. Germline CDR1 DFQATT, CDR2 SNEGSKA (reference sequence). This chain's CDR3 is CSARPFTGGPNQPQHF. The CDR3 coding sequence is TGCAGTGCTAGACCTTTTACAGGGGGCCCCAATCAGCCCCAGCATTTT.

This clonotype was observed at least ten times. The chain joins TRBV20-1 to TRBJ1-2; 7 bases map to TRBD1. CDR1 is DFQATT and CDR2 is SNEGSKA in the germline V gene (reference sequence). Trimming cost V 3 bases and J 4 bases; bases outside gene matches: 17. This CDR3 has 17 residues. The CDR3 here is CSARPHLDRERVYGYTF. In DNA form, the CDR3 reads TGCAGTGCTAGGCCCCACTTAGACAGGGAAAGAGTCTATGGCTACACCTTC.

This clonotype was observed many times. The chain is built from TRBV20-1 and TRBJ1-5; D may be TRBD1 (5 bases). The CDR3 totals 15 residues. V was shortened by 6 bases and J by 1 base, with 16 bases between the two germline ends. CDR1 is DFQATT and CDR2 is SNEGSKA in the germline V gene (reference sequence). The CDR3 DNA reads TGCAGTGCCACGACCGGGACTTTAAGCAATCAGCCCCAGCATTTT. Its translation: CSATTGTLSNQPQHF.

With regard to this clonotype: A much bigger clone sits one base away, suggesting this may be a read error. V usage is TRBV6-2 or TRBV6-3 and J usage is TRBJ1-4; 9 bases are a match to TRBD1. The CDR3 contains 13 residues. The germline gives CDR1 MNHEY, CDR2 SVGEGT. V lost 7 bases and J lost 10; bases outside the gene matches: 7. The CDR3 bases are TGTGCCAGCAACGTGGGACAGGGAGGAAAACTGTTTTTT. As protein: CASNVGQGGKLFF.

This clonotype was detected a few times. V gene TRBV4-3 combines with J gene TRBJ1-1; D ambiguous. The CDR3 totals 14 residues. Germline V gene sequence: CDR1 LGHNA, CDR2 YSLEER. V was pared by 0 bases and J by 6 bases, with 11 bases between. CDR3 residues: CASSQDPLGPEAFF. CDR3 DNA sequence: TGCGCCAGCAGCCAAGATCCGTTGGGCCCTGAAGCTTTCTTT.

This clonotype was counted ten times or more. Here the CDR3 DNA reads TGTGCCAGCGGGCGGCCCGGGACGTACGAGAATGAAGCTTTCTTT. Its protein is CASGRPGTYENEAFF. J is TRBJ1-1 and V is TRBV27, with D tentatively TRBD1 (5 bases). Trimming cost V 8 bases and J 7 bases, with 23 bases left between them. Per the germline V gene, CDR1 is MNHEY and CDR2 is SMNVEV (reference sequence). This CDR3 spans 15 amino acids.

This clonotype was detected many times. This rearrangement joins TRBV5-1 to TRBJ2-5, with TRBD1 identical over 10 bases. This CDR3 comprises 13 residues. V trimming: 7 bases; J trimming: 1 base; junction bases outside the gene matches: 1. Germline assignment: CDR1 SGHRS and CDR2 YFSETQ. The CDR3, as DNA: TGCGCCAGCCGGGACAGGGGCCAAGAGACCCAGTACTTC. Its protein is CASRDRGQETQYF.

This clonotype was seen repeatedly, ten times or more. This sequence joins TRBV12-3 or TRBV12-4 and TRBJ2-3, with D perhaps TRBD1 or TRBD2 (6 bases each). CDR3 size: 15 residues. Trimming took 6 bases from V and 2 from J, leaving 15 bases between them. CDR3 in amino acids: CASSPGAGFTDTQYF. The CDR3 bases are TGTGCCAGCAGCCCGGGGGCGGGATTCACAGATACGCAGTATTTT.

This clonotype has at least ten counts. The V gene is TRBV3-1, the J gene TRBJ2-3; D ambiguous. Deletions cut 0 bases from V and 5 bases from J, with 6 bases between. The germline CDR1 and CDR2 sequences are LGHDT and YNNKEL (reference sequence). This CDR3 is built from 13 residues. CDR3 protein: CASSQDWEDTQYF. The CDR3 coding sequence is TGTGCCAGCAGCCAAGATTGGGAAGATACGCAGTATTTT.

This clonotype was observed at least ten times. This sequence joins TRBV3-1 and TRBJ2-2; weak D call: TRBD2 (6 bases). Per the germline V gene, CDR1 is LGHDT and CDR2 is YNNKEL (reference sequence). The CDR3 consists of 17 residues. V shed 4 bases and J shed 0 bases, with 15 bases lying between them. CDR3 coding DNA: TGTGCCAGCAGCCCCCGACTAGGAAGGCCGAACACCGGGGAGCTGTTTTTT. Its translation is CASSPRLGRPNTGELFF.